This T cell receptor (beta chain) was captured by sequencing in a study of early T cells in non-severe SARS-CoV-2 infection. Study results and caveats: In VDJdb matching, anti-spike CD8 responses were favored while private and CD4 specificities went missing.

This clonotype showed up just a few times. Its antigen remains unidentified. Individual cDNA molecules each received unique molecular identifiers attached to them. TCRdb re-called the 5' RACE reads through MiXCR, storing one row per CDR3 protein. The sample records 20,000 or so distinct CDR3 sequences, roughly 5.6% being singletons. The sequencing used whole blood, collected at baseline. This receptor was identified in an adult who was a healthcare worker with PCR-confirmed SARS-CoV-2 infection or an uninfected control (not recorded which).

The CDR3 DNA is TGTGCCAGCGGATTACAGGGGGAAGGCTACACCTTC. This translates into CASGLQGEGYTF. The rearrangement uses TRBV7-3 and TRBJ1-2; 8 bases line up with TRBD1. CDR3 size: 12 residues. In germline, CDR1 is SGHTA, CDR2 FQGTGA. V was clipped by 8 bases and J by 8 bases; unmatched bases: 7.